The T cell receptor beta chain under discussion was sequenced for a study of cytomegalovirus exposure and HLA in healthy donors. Per the germline V gene, CDR1 is MDHEN and CDR2 is SYDVKM. Trimming took 4 bases from V and 2 from J, leaving 12 bases between them. The CDR3 runs to 14 residues. PCR used 60 Vbeta primers and 13 Jbeta primers. The repertoire was sequenced with immunoSEQ multiplex PCR; TCRdb's copy has only in-frame clones and lacks some. This table holds 170,000 or so clones, approximately 88% found once. These donors, healthy bone marrow donors, were studied. In this sample, this clone turned up once. The antigen remains undetermined. General study results and limits: Under in vitro conditions, three CMV-associated chains were confirmed as specific for CMV antigens. A reported reduction in N-insertions relative to the roughly 640-donor mean was seen in an Asian-associated ancestry cluster in a later analysis.

Sample: PBMCs. The receptor comes from a boy younger than 10 in good health and CMV-seronegative. The chain links TRBV28 to TRBJ2-7, with a weak D call TRBD1 (5 bases). As DNA, the CDR3 is TGTGCCAGCAGTTCCCAGGGTGGCGCCTACGAGCAGTACTTC. It codes for CASSSQGGAYEQYF.